The subject of this entry is one T cell receptor beta chain. This clone was counted once. No cognate antigen has been identified for it. No qualities accompany the bases; no much larger clone lies one base away. Whole blood was collected in K2EDTA tubes by collaborating institutions according to the institutions' own protocols. For TCRbeta analysis, collaborators shipped samples in one of three forms: frozen whole blood, isolated PBMCs, or DNA extracted from either of those sample types. The data were taken from a study of blood T cell repertoires in COVID-19 (dated by TCRdb to about 2020). For the study in its entirety: Collaborator samples came from the United States, Italy and Spain and covered acute and convalescent phases of COVID-19. Where available, HLA class I and class II types were taken from metadata supplied by the sample provider and were not determined by assay-based typing. The samples were drawn from the first 160 participants of the ongoing ImmuneRACE study and from 1,254 subjects provided by 6 global collaborators. A freely available public database, intended as a resource for researchers studying the immune response to SARS-CoV-2, is where the repertoires were released. Sample metadata almost always included a de-identified subject ID, COVID-19 status, age in years and sex. Deeply sampled blood TCRbeta repertoires from subjects exposed to, actively infected with, or recovered from COVID-19 were included in the dataset. The prospective study material was composed of cDNA or gDNA derived from T cells, B-cell-depleted T cells, or PBMCs. Study-level results and caveats: The amount of clinical and demographic metadata varied by source and participant and was provided uncurated.

For CDR1 and CDR2, the germline V gene lists SGHDN and FVKESK. From the cysteine up to the phenylalanine, the CDR3 has a length of 16 residues. Only the CDR3 portion is preserved as DNA: 48 bases, with reading frame beginning at the first base. Between the V and J ends, shortened by 1 base and 8 bases respectively, the junction contains 17 bases. TCRbeta CDR3 regions were amplified from genomic DNA by means of the immunoSEQ Assay, a bias-controlled multiplex PCR. Processing in the source paper ran as follows. The number of nucleated cells in each sample was estimated by amplification of reference gene primers within the assay. To quantify the absolute abundance of each unique TCRbeta CDR3 rearrangement, sequence reads were collapsed and filtered. Productive Simpson clonality was computed per sample as the square root of Simpson's diversity index over productive rearrangements. The source is immuneACCESS, and TCRdb retained only in-frame sequences with V and J called. Part of the clones is not carried over; for the studies checked, unresolved V genes explain less than half of this, and the remainder is unexplained. That table furnishes V, J and clone size, whereas the DNA furnished D and trimming. This sample holds 85,000 to 120,000 clones; 85% to 90% were observed only once. Of the sample, less than 3.5% falls within the top ten clones.

The rearrangement joined TRBV14 to TRBJ1-4; D gene: possibly TRBD1, on 6 matching bases. Sequencing input: peripheral blood. The sequence came from a man between 45 and 60 years old with active or convalescent COVID-19. The DNA reads as follows: TGTGCCAGCAGCCAAGTAATGGGGGCGAGTCAGGAAAAACTGTTTTTT. Translated, this is CASSQVMGASQEKLFF.